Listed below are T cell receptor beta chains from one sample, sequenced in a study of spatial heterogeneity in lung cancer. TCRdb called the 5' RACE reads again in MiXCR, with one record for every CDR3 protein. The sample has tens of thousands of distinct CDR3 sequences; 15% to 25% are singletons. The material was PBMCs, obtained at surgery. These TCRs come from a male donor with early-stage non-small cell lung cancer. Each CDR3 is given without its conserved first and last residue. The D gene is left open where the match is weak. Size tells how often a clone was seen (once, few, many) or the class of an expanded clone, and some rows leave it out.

CDR3: ASSFPLRNNEQF
D: -
size: -
V: TRBV13

CDR3: SAHRDRRSQY
D: TRBD1
size: -
V: TRBV20-1

CDR3: SARQATNPYEQY
D: -
size: -
V: TRBV20-1

CDR3: ASSERTAGTDTQY
D: -
size: many
V: TRBV2

CDR3: ASSLWGPNTEAF
D: -
size: -
V: TRBV11-3

CDR3: ATSDPTTGGSYNEQF
D: TRBD2
size: many
V: TRBV24-1

CDR3: SAPAREADTQY
D: -
size: -
V: TRBV20-1

CDR3: ASRGDTGGPAYEQY
D: TRBD1
size: -
V: TRBV12-3/TRBV12-4

CDR3: AIVNRDGTEAF
D: -
size: -
V: TRBV10-3

CDR3: ASIGLVGADTQY
D: TRBD2
size: -
V: TRBV7-2

CDR3: ASTPTPGVYEQY
D: -
size: -
V: TRBV6-2/TRBV6-3

CDR3: ASTPLGAGNTGELF
D: -
size: -
V: TRBV6-5

CDR3: ASSPRTGLASADTQY
D: -
size: few
V: TRBV11-2

CDR3: SAHWADQGYEQY
D: -
size: once
V: TRBV20-1

CDR3: ASSQDNNSNQPQH
D: -
size: few
V: TRBV4-3

CDR3: ASSLGWASNEQF
D: -
size: -
V: TRBV5-1

CDR3: ASSLTANEKLF
D: -
size: -
V: TRBV28

CDR3: ASSPKGTGIDKNIQY
D: -
size: -
V: TRBV28

CDR3: ASSKGGSSNEQY
D: -
size: many
V: TRBV7-9

CDR3: AWRTSGGHSYNEQF
D: TRBD2
size: -
V: TRBV30

CDR3: ASSFEGRGEYT
D: -
size: -
V: TRBV12-3/TRBV12-4

CDR3: ASGDTGNEQF
D: -
size: -
V: TRBV2

CDR3: ASSVPGGQYEQY
D: -
size: -
V: TRBV19

CDR3: ASSPHTSGGTDTQY
D: TRBD2
size: -
V: TRBV7-2

CDR3: ASSPSEETQY
D: -
size: few
V: TRBV3-1

CDR3: ASSLRGLATDEQY
D: TRBD2
size: -
V: TRBV5-6

CDR3: AGSLARGERTEAF
D: -
size: -
V: TRBV7-8

CDR3: ASSLREAETQY
D: -
size: -
V: TRBV5-1

CDR3: ASSPQVAGYSNQPQH
D: -
size: -
V: TRBV27

CDR3: SAHSWTGTSGYNEQF
D: TRBD2
size: -
V: TRBV20-1

CDR3: SGYGTRQETQY
D: TRBD2
size: -
V: TRBV20-1

CDR3: ASSLQGQETQY
D: -
size: many
V: TRBV5-5

CDR3: ASSPSGRESYGYT
D: -
size: many
V: TRBV12-3/TRBV12-4

CDR3: ASSKLSGANVLT
D: -
size: -
V: TRBV12-3/TRBV12-4

CDR3: ASSLRTGENIQY
D: TRBD1
size: -
V: TRBV3-1

CDR3: SVERRHTNTEAF
D: -
size: many
V: TRBV29-1

CDR3: ASSPKAQEVDTQY
D: -
size: -
V: TRBV18

CDR3: ASSLWTGYGYT
D: TRBD1
size: -
V: TRBV5-1

CDR3: ASSLPGEFDTGELF
D: -
size: once
V: TRBV28

CDR3: SARDVSGYT
D: -
size: few
V: TRBV20-1

CDR3: ASSIQGSTYNEQF
D: -
size: many
V: TRBV19

CDR3: ATSDLCPGTGGAGNTIY
D: TRBD1
size: -
V: TRBV24-1

CDR3: ASSPRPLGNTEAF
D: -
size: -
V: TRBV18

CDR3: ASRTGPGELF
D: -
size: -
V: TRBV6-2/TRBV6-3

CDR3: ASRTRQVEKNIQY
D: -
size: few
V: TRBV5-8

CDR3: ASSSTRSYGYT
D: -
size: few
V: TRBV13

CDR3: ASSRGTSGGTDTQY
D: TRBD2
size: many
V: TRBV7-2